This T cell receptor (beta chain) came from a study of technical replicates of blood from a few donors. The germline CDR1 and CDR2 sequences are MNHEY and SMNVEV (reference sequence). The CDR3 length is 15 residues. Trimming removed 6 bases from V and 3 bases from J, with 17 bases in between. This table comes from immunoSEQ multiplex PCR, and its TCRdb copy is limited to in-frame clones, with some not included. The repertoire includes 60,000 to 85,000 clones, around 95% of them detected once, and over 0.35% sits in the top ten. This receptor was identified in a human donor in good health. The genes are TRBV27 and TRBJ2-5; D perhaps matches TRBD1 (6 bases). Sequenced sample: T cells isolated from PBMCs. CDR3 bases: TGTGCCAGCAGCTACAGGGATAAGTTTAAAGAGACCCAGTACTTC. Amino acid sequence: CASSYRDKFKETQYF.